The 3 T cell receptor beta chains listed next were all sequenced from one sample in a study of OX40 agonist ivuxolimab in advanced cancers. The assay was immunoSEQ multiplex PCR, and TCRdb's table has in-frame clones only and misses some. This sample yields 75,000 to 90,000 clones, of which about 90% are seen a single time; more than 8.5% belongs to the top ten. The source was CD4+ or CD8+ T cells sorted from blood, collected in a trial of the OX40 agonist ivuxolimab. All receptors come from an adult with an advanced solid tumor such as melanoma, head and neck, liver or kidney cancer.

This clone has only one observation. The DNA of the CDR3 is TGTGCCAGCAGTCCCCCGGGGAAAAACATTCAGTACTTC. It codes for CASSPPGKNIQYF. The V gene is TRBV28, the J gene TRBJ2-4; tentatively, D is TRBD2 (5 bases). CDR3 length equals 13 residues. The germline V and J ends were trimmed by 5 bases and 4 bases, with 9 bases remaining between them. Germline loops: CDR1 MDHEN, CDR2 SYDVKM.

The rearrangement joins TRBV6-5 to TRBJ1-4; maybe TRBD1 (6 bases). The length of the CDR3 is 16 residues. Trimming left V 2 bases short and J 3 bases short, with 13 bases between. Germline-derived CDR1 and CDR2 are MNHEY and SVGAGI. As DNA, the CDR3 is TGTGCCAGCAGTTACCCAACAGGGAGAGCTAATGAAAAACTGTTTTTT. Encoded protein: CASSYPTGRANEKLFF.

The genes are TRBV2 and TRBJ1-4; no clear D gene. The CDR3 is 14 residues long. Trimming left V 2 bases short and J 8 bases short, with 12 bases between. Germline CDR1 is SNHLY and CDR2 is FYNNEI. The CDR3 region is CASSEWQEGEKLFF. In nucleotides, the CDR3 is TGTGCCAGCAGTGAATGGCAGGAAGGCGAAAAACTGTTTTTT.